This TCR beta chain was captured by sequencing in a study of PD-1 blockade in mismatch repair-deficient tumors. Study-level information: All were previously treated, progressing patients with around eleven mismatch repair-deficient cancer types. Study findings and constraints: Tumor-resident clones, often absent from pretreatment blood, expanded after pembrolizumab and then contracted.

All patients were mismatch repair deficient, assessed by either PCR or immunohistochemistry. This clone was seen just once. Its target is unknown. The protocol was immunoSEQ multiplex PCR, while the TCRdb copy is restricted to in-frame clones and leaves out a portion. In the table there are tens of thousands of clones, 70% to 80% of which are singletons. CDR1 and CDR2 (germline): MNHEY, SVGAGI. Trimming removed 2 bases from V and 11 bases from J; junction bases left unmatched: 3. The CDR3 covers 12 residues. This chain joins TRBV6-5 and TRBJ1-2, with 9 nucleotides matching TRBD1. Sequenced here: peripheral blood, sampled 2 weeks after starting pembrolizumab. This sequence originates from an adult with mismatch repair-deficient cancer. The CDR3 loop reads CASSYGTGWYTF. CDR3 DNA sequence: TGTGCCAGCAGTTACGGGACAGGGTGGTACACCTTC.